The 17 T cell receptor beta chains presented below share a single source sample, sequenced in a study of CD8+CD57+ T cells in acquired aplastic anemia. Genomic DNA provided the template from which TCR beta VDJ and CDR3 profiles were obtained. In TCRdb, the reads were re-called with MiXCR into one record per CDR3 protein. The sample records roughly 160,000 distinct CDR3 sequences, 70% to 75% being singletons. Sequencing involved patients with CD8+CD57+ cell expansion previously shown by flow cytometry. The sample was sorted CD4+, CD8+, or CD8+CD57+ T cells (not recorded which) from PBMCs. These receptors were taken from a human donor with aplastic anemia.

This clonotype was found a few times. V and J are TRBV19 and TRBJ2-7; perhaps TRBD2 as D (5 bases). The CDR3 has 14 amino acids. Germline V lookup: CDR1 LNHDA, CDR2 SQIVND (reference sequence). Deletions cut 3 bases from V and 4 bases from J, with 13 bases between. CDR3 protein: CASSIGRGMYEQYF. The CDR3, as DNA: TGTGCCAGTAGTATCGGGCGAGGGATGTACGAGCAGTACTTC.

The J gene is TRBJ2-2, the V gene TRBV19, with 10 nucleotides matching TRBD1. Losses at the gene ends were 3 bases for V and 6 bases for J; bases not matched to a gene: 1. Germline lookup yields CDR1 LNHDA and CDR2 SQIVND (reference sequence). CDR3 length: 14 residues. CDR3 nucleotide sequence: TGTGCCAGTAGTATCGGACAGGGGGCCGGGGAGCTGTTTTTT. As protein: CASSIGQGAGELFF.

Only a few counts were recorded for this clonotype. The CDR3 DNA reads TGTGCCAGTAGTCAGACAGGGAGGAATCAGCCCCAGCATTTT. Its translation: CASSQTGRNQPQHF. The chain uses TRBV19 and TRBJ1-5; TRBD1 aligns across 7 bases. This CDR3 is 14 amino acids long. The V and J ends lost 5 bases and 4 bases, in that order; junction bases with no gene match: 5. Germline CDR1 is LNHDA and CDR2 is SQIVND (reference sequence). Combining the CDR3 with reference TRBV19 and TRBJ1-5 gives the whole variable domain DGGITQSPKYLFRKEGQNVTLSCEQNLNHDAMYWYRQDPGQGLRLIYYSQIVNDFQKGDIAEGYSVSREKKESFPLTVTSAQKNPTAFYLCASSQTGRNQPQHFGDGTRLSIL.

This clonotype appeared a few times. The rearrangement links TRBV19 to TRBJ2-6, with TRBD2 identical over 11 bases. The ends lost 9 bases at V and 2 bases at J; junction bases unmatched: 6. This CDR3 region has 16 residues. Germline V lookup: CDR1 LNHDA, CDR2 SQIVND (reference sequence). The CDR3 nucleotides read TGTGCCAGCAAACTAGCGGGGGTTACTGGGGCCAACGTCCTGACTTTC. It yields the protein CASKLAGVTGANVLTF.

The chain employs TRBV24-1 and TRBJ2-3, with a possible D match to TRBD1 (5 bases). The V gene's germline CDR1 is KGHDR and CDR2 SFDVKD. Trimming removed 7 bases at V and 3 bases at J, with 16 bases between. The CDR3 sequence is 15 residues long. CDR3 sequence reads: CATRPGRGSTDTQYF. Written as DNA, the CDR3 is TGTGCCACCAGACCTGGTAGGGGCAGTACAGATACGCAGTATTTT.

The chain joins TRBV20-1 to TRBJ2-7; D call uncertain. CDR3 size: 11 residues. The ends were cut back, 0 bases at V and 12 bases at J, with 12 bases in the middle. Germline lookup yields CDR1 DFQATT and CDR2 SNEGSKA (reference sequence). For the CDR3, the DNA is TGCAGTGCTAGAGACAAAGGTGTAACGTACTTC. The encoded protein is CSARDKGVTYF.

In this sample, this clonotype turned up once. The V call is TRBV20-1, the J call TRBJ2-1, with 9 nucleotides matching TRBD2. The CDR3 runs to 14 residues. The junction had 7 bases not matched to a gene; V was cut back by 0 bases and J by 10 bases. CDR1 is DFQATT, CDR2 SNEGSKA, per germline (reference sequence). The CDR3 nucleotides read TGCAGTGCTAGAGATAGCGGGAGAGACGGAGAGCAGTTCTTC. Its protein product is CSARDSGRDGEQFF.

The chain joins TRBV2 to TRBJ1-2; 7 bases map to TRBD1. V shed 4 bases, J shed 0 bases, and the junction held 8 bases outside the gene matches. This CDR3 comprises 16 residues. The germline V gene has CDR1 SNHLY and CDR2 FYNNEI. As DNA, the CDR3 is TGTGCCAGCAGTGTTGGGACAGCGAACCCTAACTATGGCTACACCTTC. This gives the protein CASSVGTANPNYGYTF.

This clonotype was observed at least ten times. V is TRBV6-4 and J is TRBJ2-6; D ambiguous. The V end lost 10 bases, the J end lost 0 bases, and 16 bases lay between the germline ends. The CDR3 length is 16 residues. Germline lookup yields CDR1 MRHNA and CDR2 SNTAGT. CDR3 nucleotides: TGTGCCACCTCTGAAGACGGTACCTCTGGGGCCAACGTCCTGACTTTC. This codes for CATSEDGTSGANVLTF.

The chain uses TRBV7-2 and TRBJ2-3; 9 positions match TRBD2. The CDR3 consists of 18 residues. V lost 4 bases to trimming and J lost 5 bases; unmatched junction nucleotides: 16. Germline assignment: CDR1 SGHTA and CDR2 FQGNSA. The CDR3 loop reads CASSSTRALAGFRDTQYF. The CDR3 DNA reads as TGTGCCAGCAGCTCGACCCGAGCACTAGCGGGTTTCAGAGATACGCAGTATTTT.

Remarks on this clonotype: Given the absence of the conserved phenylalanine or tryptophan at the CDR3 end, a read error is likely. The CDR3 sequence is CASSLFEWTEAFL. DNA of the CDR3: TGTGCCAGCAGCTTATTCGAGTGGACTGAAGCTTTCCTT. The rearrangement links TRBV11-2 to TRBJ1-1; no clear D gene. V was shortened by 2 bases and J by 5 bases, with 9 bases between the two germline ends. Germline CDR1 reads SGHAT; CDR2 reads FQNNGV. This CDR3 spans 13 amino acids.

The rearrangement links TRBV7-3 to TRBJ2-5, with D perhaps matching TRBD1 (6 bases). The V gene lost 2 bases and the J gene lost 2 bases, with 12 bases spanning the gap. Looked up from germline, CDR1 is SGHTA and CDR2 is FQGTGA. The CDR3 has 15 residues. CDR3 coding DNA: TGTGCCAGCAGCTTAGAGGGGGTGTGGCAAGAGACCCAGTACTTC. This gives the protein CASSLEGVWQETQYF. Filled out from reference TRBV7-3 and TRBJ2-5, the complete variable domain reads GAGVSQTPSNKVTEKGKYVELRCDPISGHTALYWYRQSLGQGPEFLIYFQGTGAADDSGLPNDRFFAVRPEGSVSTLKIQRTERGDSAVYLCASSLEGVWQETQYFGPGTRLLVL.

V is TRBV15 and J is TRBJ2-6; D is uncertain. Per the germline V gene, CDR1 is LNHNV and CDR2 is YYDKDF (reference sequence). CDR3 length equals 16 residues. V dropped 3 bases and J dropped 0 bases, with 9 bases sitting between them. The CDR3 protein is CATSSALGSGANVLTF. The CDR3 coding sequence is TGTGCCACCAGCAGCGCTTTAGGCTCTGGGGCCAACGTCCTGACTTTC.

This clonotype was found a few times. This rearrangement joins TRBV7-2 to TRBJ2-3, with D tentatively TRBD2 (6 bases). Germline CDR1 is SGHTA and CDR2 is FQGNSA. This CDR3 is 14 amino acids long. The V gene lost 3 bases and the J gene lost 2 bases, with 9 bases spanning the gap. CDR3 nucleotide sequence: TGTGCCAGCAGCTTGGGACTTATCACAGATACGCAGTATTTT. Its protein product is CASSLGLITDTQYF.

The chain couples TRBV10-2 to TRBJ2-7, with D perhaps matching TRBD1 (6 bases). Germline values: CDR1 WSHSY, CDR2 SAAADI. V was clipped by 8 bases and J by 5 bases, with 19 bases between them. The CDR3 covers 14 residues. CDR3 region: CASSTGFPGDEQYF. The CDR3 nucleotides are TGCGCCAGCTCTACCGGCTTCCCAGGGGACGAGCAGTACTTC.

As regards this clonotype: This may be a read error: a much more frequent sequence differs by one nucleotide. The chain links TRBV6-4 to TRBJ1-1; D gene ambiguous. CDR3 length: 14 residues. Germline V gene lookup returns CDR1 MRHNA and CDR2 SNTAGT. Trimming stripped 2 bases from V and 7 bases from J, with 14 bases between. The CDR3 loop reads CASSDGGEGNEAFF. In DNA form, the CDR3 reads TGTGCCAGCAGTGACGGCGGGGAAGGGAATGAAGCTTTCTTT.

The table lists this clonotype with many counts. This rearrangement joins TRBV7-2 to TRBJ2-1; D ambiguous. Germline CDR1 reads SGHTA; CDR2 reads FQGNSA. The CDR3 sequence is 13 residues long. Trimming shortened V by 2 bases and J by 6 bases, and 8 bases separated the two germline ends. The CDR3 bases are TGTGCCAGCAGCTTACTTCCTGTCAATGAGCAGTTCTTC. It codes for CASSLLPVNEQFF.